Listed here is a single T cell receptor beta chain. These data are taken from a study of blood T cell repertoires in COVID-19. Germline V gene sequence: CDR1 SGHAT, CDR2 FQNNGV. Deletions cut 4 bases from V and 3 bases from J, with 16 bases between. The CDR3 totals 15 residues. The repertoire was sequenced with immunoSEQ multiplex PCR; TCRdb's copy has only in-frame clones and lacks some. The sample yields tens of thousands of clones, around 80% seen once. The sequence was collected from a human donor in a cohort sampled during active COVID-19. The rearrangement links TRBV11-2 to TRBJ2-7; tentative D call: TRBD2 (6 bases). Sequenced sample: peripheral blood. This CDR3 reads CASSSQGLGNYEQYF. The CDR3, as DNA: TGTGCCAGCAGCTCGCAGGGACTTGGGAACTACGAGCAGTACTTC.